The entry below gives a single T cell receptor beta chain sequence along with its context. Its antigen is not known. Time point in this sample: persistent/refractory GD, antithyroid drugs over 5 years with positive TRAb. Making the TCR library involved RNA that had been extracted from PBMCs. American Thyroid Association guidelines were used to diagnose Graves' disease. The sample is drawn from a study of regulatory T cells in long-lasting Graves disease. As for the study in general: The term persistent Graves' disease signified upward of 5 years on antithyroid drugs with positive TSH receptor antibodies. Study-level results: Results may be inaccurate due to the small sample size. Between persistent patients, about 2,800 public clonotypes were shared, exceeding the 950 to 1,000 shared between new patients.

Combining iRepertoire HTBI primers with Arm-PCR of CDR3 regions, the authors built TCR beta libraries. TCRdb reanalysed the multiplex PCR reads using MiXCR and keeps one entry per CDR3 protein. In the table there are about 310,000 distinct CDR3 sequences, 22% of which are singletons. Germline values: CDR1 MNHNS, CDR2 SASEGT. V shed 6 bases, J shed 5 bases, and the junction held 7 bases outside the gene matches. This CDR3 is built from 15 residues. The sequencing used peripheral blood mononuclear cells (PBMCs), collected when the disease was refractory, from a patient treated with antithyroid drugs. This receptor was taken from a female donor with Graves disease. The V gene is TRBV6-1, the J gene TRBJ2-1, with TRBD2 matching 10 bases. This CDR3 is CASRPAGGNDNEQFF. The CDR3 DNA reads TGTGCCAGCAGACCAGCGGGAGGGAACGACAATGAGCAGTTCTTC.